This T cell receptor beta chain originates from a study of CD8+CD57+ T cells in acquired aplastic anemia. Regarding the study as a whole: Patients and controls shared some 30 CD8+ CDR3 sequences, highly expressed in patients.

Genomic DNA acted as the template from which TCR beta VDJ combination and CDR3 sequence profiling were carried out. TCRdb called the reads again in MiXCR, with one record for every CDR3 protein. The sample has around 400,000 distinct CDR3 sequences; around 68% are singletons. In the case of this clonotype: As yet, its antigen is unknown. This clone may be a read error of a much larger clone one base away.

Germline CDR1 and CDR2: SGHTA and FQGNSA. This CDR3 region has 14 residues. This clonotype was sampled from a human donor in good health, serving as a control. The specimen was sorted CD4+, CD8+, or CD8+CD57+ T cells (not recorded which) from PBMCs. The chain joins TRBV7-2 to TRBJ2-5; D possibly corresponds to TRBD1 (6 bases). CDR3 nucleotides: TGTGTCAGCAGCTTTTTACAGGGCCCAGGGGCCCAGTACTTC. Amino acids: CVSSFLQGPGAQYF. The variable domain in full, with the rest retrieved from reference TRBV7-2 and TRBJ2-5, is GAGVSQSPSNKVTEKGKDVELRCDPISGHTALYWYRQSLGQGLEFLIYFQGNSAPDKSGLPSDRFSAERTGGSVSTLTIQRTQQEDSAVYLCVSSFLQGPGAQYFGPGTRLLVL.